A selection of T cell receptor beta chains follows, all from one sample in a study of technical replicates of blood from a few donors. TCRdb's table, derived via immunoSEQ multiplex PCR, lists solely in-frame clones and lacks some. The sample consists of 65,000 to 85,000 clones, roughly 96% of them appearing once. Sequenced sample: T cells isolated from PBMCs. All receptors derive from a human donor in good health. Each CDR3 is given with its conserved first and last residue. The D gene is left open where the match is weak. Rows may omit the clone size; those that give it use once, few, many or a size class.

j_call | v_call | clone_size | d_call | cdr3_nt | cdr3_aa
TRBJ2-3 | TRBV13 | . | . | TGTGCCAGCACCCCGAGGGGGGGTGCGACAGATACGCAGTATTTT | CASTPRGGATDTQYF
TRBJ2-3 | TRBV28 | . | . | TGTGCCAGCAGTTTAGCGACTAGCACAGATACGCAGTATTTT | CASSLATSTDTQYF
TRBJ2-7 | TRBV11-2 | . | . | TGTGCCAGCAGCTCCTCAGGGGTTATCTACGAGCAGTACTTC | CASSSSGVIYEQYF
TRBJ2-1 | TRBV7-2 | . | TRBD1 | TGTGCCAGCAGCTTAGAGGGGGCGAGCTCCTACAATGAGCAGTTCTTC | CASSLEGASSYNEQFF
TRBJ2-1 | TRBV7-3 | . | . | TGTGCCAGCAGCTTAATGGGGGGGGCAGACAATGAGCAGTTCTTC | CASSLMGGADNEQFF
TRBJ2-2 | TRBV7-9 | . | TRBD2 | TGTGCCAGCAGCTCCCGACTAGCGGGGGGGCACGGGGAGCTGTTTTTT | CASSSRLAGGHGELFF
TRBJ2-7 | TRBV29-1 | . | TRBD1 | TGCAGCGTTGAGACAGGGACGTACGAGCAGTACTTC | CSVETGTYEQYF
TRBJ2-7 | TRBV20-1 | . | . | TGCAGTGCTAGAGGGCAGGGGGAGCAGTACTTC | CSARGQGEQYF
TRBJ1-2 | TRBV7-9 | . | TRBD1 | TGTGCCAGCAGCTCGGGGACAGGGCGGGCTGGCTACACCTTC | CASSSGTGRAGYTF
TRBJ2-7 | TRBV27 | once | . | TGTGCCAGCAGTTTATTGCAGGGTCGTAACGAGCAGTACTTC | CASSLLQGRNEQYF
TRBJ2-7 | TRBV5-4 | . | . | TGTGCCAGCAGCTCAGACACGCACGGCGAGCAGTACTTC | CASSSDTHGEQYF
TRBJ1-4 | TRBV4-1 | once | TRBD1 | TGCGCCAGCAGCCAAGGGACAGGGGAACTGTTTTTT | CASSQGTGELFF
TRBJ2-1 | TRBV29-1 | . | TRBD2 | TGCAGCGTTGAGGTTAGCGGGCGAATTTACAATGAGCAGTTCTTC | CSVEVSGRIYNEQFF
TRBJ2-7 | TRBV5-1 | . | . | TGCGCCAGCAGCTTGGGTCTAGGAAAATCCTACGAGCAGTACTTC | CASSLGLGKSYEQYF
TRBJ2-2 | TRBV6-1 | . | TRBD2 | TGTGCCAGCAGTCCCGGGGGGGCCAGCACCGGGGAGCTGTTTTTT | CASSPGGASTGELFF
TRBJ2-7 | TRBV18 | . | TRBD1 | TGTGCCAGCTCGCGCACAGGGGGCGACTTCTACGAGCAGTACTTC | CASSRTGGDFYEQYF
TRBJ2-4 | TRBV27 | . | . | TGTGCCAGCAGTTTAGGGGGACTCAAAAACATTCAGTACTTC | CASSLGGLKNIQYF
TRBJ2-7 | TRBV21-1 | . | . | TGTGCCAGCCTTTGGGGAGCGGGAGAGGAGCAGTACTTC | CASLWGAGEEQYF
TRBJ1-2 | TRBV11-2 | . | . | TGTGCCAGCAGCTTAGTTCCCGGTGGTGGCTACACCTTC | CASSLVPGGGYTF
TRBJ2-1 | TRBV2 | . | . | TGTGCCAGCAGGATACAGGGATCCTACAATGAGCAGTTCTTC | CASRIQGSYNEQFF
TRBJ2-5 | TRBV19 | . | TRBD2 | TGTGCCAGTAGTATAGAGAGCTGGACTAGCGGCCAAGAGACCCAGTACTTC | CASSIESWTSGQETQYF
TRBJ2-5 | TRBV4-1 | . | TRBD2 | TGCGCCAGCAAGCCGGGACTAGCGGTAGAGACCCAGTACTTC | CASKPGLAVETQYF
TRBJ2-7 | TRBV28 | . | . | TGTGCCAGCAGGCGGGCTGCAAACTACGAGCAGTACTTC | CASRRAANYEQYF
TRBJ1-6 | TRBV5-1 | . | TRBD1 | TGCGCCAGCAGCTTGGACGTTGTAGGGACAGGGGAGAGGCCCCTCCACTTT | CASSLDVVGTGERPLHF
TRBJ1-2 | TRBV30 | . | . | TGTGCCTGGAGCCCCCAGGGGAGTGGCTACACCTTC | CAWSPQGSGYTF
TRBJ2-7 | TRBV19 | . | TRBD2 | TGTGCCAGTAGTCCGTGGACTAGCGGGGGGGCCTTCGGCTACGAGCAGTACTTC | CASSPWTSGGAFGYEQYF
TRBJ1-1 | TRBV6-1 | . | TRBD1 | TGTGCCAGTGGGACAAGGGGGCTGATGAACACTGAAGCTTTCTTT | CASGTRGLMNTEAFF
TRBJ1-2 | TRBV15 | . | . | TGTGCCACCAGCAGAGATCAGGGGCACTATGGCTACACCTTC | CATSRDQGHYGYTF
TRBJ2-2 | TRBV7-6 | . | . | TGTGCCAGCAGCTTTGCGGGTCTCGCCCATGCGGCCGGGGAGCTGTTTTTT | CASSFAGLAHAAGELFF
TRBJ2-3 | TRBV7-9 | . | TRBD2 | TGTGCCAGCAGCCTTAGCGGGAGACACACAGATACGCAGTATTTT | CASSLSGRHTDTQYF
TRBJ1-2 | TRBV7-8 | . | . | TGTGCCAGCAGCACTCGGGGCAGGGGTTTTGGCTACACCTTC | CASSTRGRGFGYTF
TRBJ2-5 | TRBV19 | . | . | TGTGCCAGTAGTATTGAGCCCTGGGAGACCCAGTACTTC | CASSIEPWETQYF
TRBJ2-3 | TRBV7-8 | . | TRBD2 | TGTGCCAGCAGCTTAGCAGGCGGGAGGGCGAGATCGGGCACAGATACGCAGTATTTT | CASSLAGGRARSGTDTQYF
TRBJ1-2 | TRBV5-4 | . | TRBD1 | TGTGCCAGCAGCTTCGCGGGGGACAGGGGTAGCTATGGCTACACCTTC | CASSFAGDRGSYGYTF
TRBJ2-3 | TRBV6-1 | . | . | TGTGCCAGCAGCCGGGCCCCGGGGACAGATACGCAGTATTTT | CASSRAPGTDTQYF
TRBJ2-7 | TRBV5-1 | . | TRBD1 | TGCGCCAGCAGCGGGGACAGCTACGAGCAGTACTTC | CASSGDSYEQYF
TRBJ2-4 | TRBV7-8 | . | TRBD2 | TGTGCCAGCAGCTCCTCAGCGGGGGGCCACAAAAACATTCAGTACTTC | CASSSSAGGHKNIQYF
TRBJ1-2 | TRBV9 | once | TRBD1 | TGTGCCAGCAGCACGCGACAGGGGGTAACCTATGGCTACACCTTC | CASSTRQGVTYGYTF
TRBJ1-2 | TRBV9 | . | TRBD1 | TGTGCCAGCAGCGGGGTTTCTGGGACAGGATTCTATGGCTACACCTTC | CASSGVSGTGFYGYTF